This T cell receptor beta chain stems from a study of T cells in localized non-small cell lung cancer. The repertoire was sequenced with immunoSEQ multiplex PCR; TCRdb's copy has only in-frame clones and lacks some. The sample comprises tens of thousands of clones, 85% to 90% of which are singletons, and roughly 2.5% rests with the top ten. Study-wide results and limits: There were a median about 53 of the top 100 tumor clones appearing in adjacent lung. Uninvolved nearby lung showed the greatest T cell clonality, exceeding that found in tumor. Since sequencing was restricted to only one region of the tumor, intratumor heterogeneity remains a possibility. Longer overall survival was seen with higher T cell density measured in blood.

Concerning this clone itself: The target antigen is unknown.

The V gene's germline CDR1 is SGHTS and CDR2 YDEGEE. The CDR3 has 13 amino acids. Deletions cut 7 bases from V and 6 bases from J, with 13 bases between. J is TRBJ2-2 and V is TRBV5-8, with D uncertain. The origin of this receptor is a man aged 40-75 years with stage II lung adenocarcinoma. The input for sequencing was PBMCs, taken before any cancer treatment. CDR3 sequence reads: CASPWIPAGELFF. CDR3 coding DNA: TGTGCCAGCCCCTGGATCCCCGCCGGGGAGCTGTTTTTT.